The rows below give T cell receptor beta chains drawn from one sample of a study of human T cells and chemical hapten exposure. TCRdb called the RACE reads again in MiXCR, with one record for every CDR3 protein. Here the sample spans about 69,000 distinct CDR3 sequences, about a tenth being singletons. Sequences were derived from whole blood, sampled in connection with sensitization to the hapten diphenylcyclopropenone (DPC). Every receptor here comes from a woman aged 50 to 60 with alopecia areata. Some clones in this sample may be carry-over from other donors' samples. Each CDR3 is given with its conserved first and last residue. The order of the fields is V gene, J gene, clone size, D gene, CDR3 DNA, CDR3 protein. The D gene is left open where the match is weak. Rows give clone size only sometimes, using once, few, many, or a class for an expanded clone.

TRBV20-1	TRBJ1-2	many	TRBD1	TGCAGTGCTAGAGATGCCAGGACAGGGGCAGCCTATGGCTACACCTTC	CSARDARTGAAYGYTF
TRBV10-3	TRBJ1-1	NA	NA	TGTGCCATCAGCAGGGTTGACACTGAAGCTTTCTTT	CAISRVDTEAFF
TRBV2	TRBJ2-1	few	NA	TGTGCCAGCAGTACCCGGACTACCTACAATGAGCAGTTCTTC	CASSTRTTYNEQFF
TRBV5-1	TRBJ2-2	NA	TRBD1	TGCGCCAGCAGCTTGGAATACCCTTTACCGGGACAGAGGAACACCGGGGAGCTGTTTTTT	CASSLEYPLPGQRNTGELFF
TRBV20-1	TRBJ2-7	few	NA	TGCAGTGCCGCCCGGGACTCCTACGAGCAGTACTTC	CSAARDSYEQYF
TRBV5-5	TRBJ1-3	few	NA	TGTGCCAGCAGCCAAGCGGGACCTCGAAACACCATATATTTT	CASSQAGPRNTIYF
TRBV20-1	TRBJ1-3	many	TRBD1	TGCAGTGCTAGAGATCGCAGGGGGCTCTCTGGAAACACCATATATTTT	CSARDRRGLSGNTIYF
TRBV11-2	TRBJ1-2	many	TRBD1	TGTGCCAGCAGCTTCGACAGGGGGTCTAACTATGGCTACACCTTC	CASSFDRGSNYGYTF
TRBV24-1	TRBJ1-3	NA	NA	TGTGCCACCACCGAGGGGACATGGGGATCTGGAAACACCATATATTTT	CATTEGTWGSGNTIYF
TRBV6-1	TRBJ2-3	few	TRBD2	TGTGCCAGCAGTGATCCTAGCGGGAGGAGCACAGATACGCAGTATTTT	CASSDPSGRSTDTQYF
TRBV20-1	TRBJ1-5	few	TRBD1	TGCAGTGCGAAGGGCGGGACAGCAAATCAGCCCCAGCATTTT	CSAKGGTANQPQHF